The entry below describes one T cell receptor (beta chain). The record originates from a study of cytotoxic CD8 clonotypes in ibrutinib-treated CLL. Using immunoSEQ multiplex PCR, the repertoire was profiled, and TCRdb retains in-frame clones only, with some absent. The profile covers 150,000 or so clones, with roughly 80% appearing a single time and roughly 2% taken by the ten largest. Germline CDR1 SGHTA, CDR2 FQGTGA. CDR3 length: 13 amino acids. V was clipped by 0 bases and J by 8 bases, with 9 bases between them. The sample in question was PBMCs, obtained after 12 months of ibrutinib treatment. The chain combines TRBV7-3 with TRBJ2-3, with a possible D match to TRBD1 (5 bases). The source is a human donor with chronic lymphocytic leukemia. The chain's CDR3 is CASSLTGDGTQYF. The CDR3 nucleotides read TGTGCCAGCAGCTTAACAGGGGATGGTACGCAGTATTTT.